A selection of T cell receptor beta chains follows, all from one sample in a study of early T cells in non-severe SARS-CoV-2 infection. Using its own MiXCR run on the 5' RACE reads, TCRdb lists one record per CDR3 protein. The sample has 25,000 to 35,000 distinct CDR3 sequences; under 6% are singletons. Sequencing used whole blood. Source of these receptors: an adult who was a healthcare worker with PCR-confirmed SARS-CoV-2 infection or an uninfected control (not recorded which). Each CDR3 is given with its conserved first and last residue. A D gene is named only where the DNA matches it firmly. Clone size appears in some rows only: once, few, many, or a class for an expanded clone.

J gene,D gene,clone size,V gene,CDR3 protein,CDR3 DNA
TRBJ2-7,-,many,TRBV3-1,CASSQRLGSGELREQYF,TGTGCCAGCAGCCAGAGGCTTGGGAGCGGAGAGCTACGAGAGCAGTACTTC
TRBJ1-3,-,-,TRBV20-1,CSARAWGTKSGNTIYF,TGCAGTGCTAGGGCCTGGGGCACCAAGTCTGGAAACACCATATATTTT
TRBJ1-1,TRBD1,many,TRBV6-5,CASSSLPGQGTTEAFF,TGTGCCAGCAGTTCCCTCCCGGGACAGGGGACCACTGAAGCTTTCTTT
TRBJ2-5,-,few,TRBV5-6,CASSKGGLETQYF,TGTGCCAGCAGCAAGGGGGGGCTTGAGACCCAGTACTTC
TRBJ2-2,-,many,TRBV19,CASSIAWSGELFF,TGTGCCAGTAGTATAGCGTGGTCCGGGGAGCTGTTTTTT
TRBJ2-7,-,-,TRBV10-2,CASSLTGRSYEQYF,TGCGCCAGCAGCCTAACAGGGCGTTCGTACGAGCAGTACTTC
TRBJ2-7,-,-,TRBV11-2,CASSPGYEQYF,TGTGCCAGCAGCCCCGGTTACGAGCAGTACTTC
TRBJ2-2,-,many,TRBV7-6,CASSKTDGRNTGELFF,TGTGCCAGCAGCAAAACCGACGGGCGAAACACCGGGGAGCTGTTTTTT
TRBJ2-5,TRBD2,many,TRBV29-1,CSLTSGGEETQYF,TGCAGCCTGACTAGCGGGGGAGAAGAGACCCAGTACTTC
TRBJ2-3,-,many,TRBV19,CASSPLGGLTDTQYF,TGTGCCAGTAGTCCCCTCGGGGGCCTCACAGATACGCAGTATTTT
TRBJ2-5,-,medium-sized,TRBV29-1,CSVVNSKETQYF,TGCAGCGTTGTTAACAGTAAAGAGACCCAGTACTTC
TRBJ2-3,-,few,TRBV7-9,CASSLSVGGPADTQYF,TGTGCCAGCAGCTTATCCGTCGGGGGGCCGGCAGATACGCAGTATTTT
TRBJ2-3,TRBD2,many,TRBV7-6,CASSPQLAGNTDTQYF,TGTGCCAGCAGCCCTCAACTAGCGGGGAACACAGATACGCAGTATTTT
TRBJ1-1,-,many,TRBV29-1,CSPSGRNTEAFF,TGCAGCCCTTCGGGGAGGAACACTGAAGCTTTCTTT
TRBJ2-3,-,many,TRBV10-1,CASSDPSGTDTQYF,TGCGCCAGCAGTGACCCTAGCGGCACAGATACGCAGTATTTT
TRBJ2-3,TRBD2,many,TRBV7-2,CASSKLAGIRTDTQYF,TGTGCCAGCAGCAAACTAGCGGGGATAAGAACAGATACGCAGTATTTT
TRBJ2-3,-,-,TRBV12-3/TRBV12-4,CASSYGYEKDTQYF,TGTGCCAGCAGTTACGGGTACGAAAAAGATACGCAGTATTTT
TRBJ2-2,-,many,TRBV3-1,CASSLRTGELFF,TGTGCCAGCAGCTTGCGGACCGGGGAGCTGTTTTTT
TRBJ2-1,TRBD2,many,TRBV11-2,CASSLELGLAAVNEQFF,TGTGCCAGCAGCTTAGAACTGGGACTAGCGGCCGTCAATGAGCAGTTCTTC
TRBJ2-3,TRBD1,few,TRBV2,CASRGDRGPDTQYF,TGTGCCAGCCGAGGGGACAGGGGCCCAGATACGCAGTATTTT
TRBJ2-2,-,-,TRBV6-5,CASSKTTGELFF,TGTGCCAGCAGTAAGACCACCGGGGAGCTGTTTTTT
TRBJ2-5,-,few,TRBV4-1,CASSQGGSLQETQYF,TGCGCCAGCAGCCAAGGGGGATCCCTACAGGAGACCCAGTACTTC
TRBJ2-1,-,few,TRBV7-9,CASSLTMGAESYNEQFF,TGTGCCAGCAGCTTAACCATGGGGGCGGAATCCTACAATGAGCAGTTCTTC
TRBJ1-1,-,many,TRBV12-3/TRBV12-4,CASRDSRTEAFF,TGTGCCAGCAGGGACAGTCGGACTGAAGCTTTCTTT
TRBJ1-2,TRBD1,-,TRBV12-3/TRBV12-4,CASSLRQGAMGVYGYTF,TGTGCCAGCAGTTTACGTCAGGGGGCGATGGGCGTCTATGGCTACACCTTC
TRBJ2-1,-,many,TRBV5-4,CASSSTGYEQFF,TGTGCCAGCAGCTCGACGGGCTATGAGCAGTTCTTC
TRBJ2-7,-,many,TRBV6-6,CASSYSRRGFYEQYF,TGTGCCAGCAGTTACTCGCGCCGGGGGTTCTACGAGCAGTACTTC
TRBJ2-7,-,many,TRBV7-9,CASSPPLRAGITYEQYF,TGTGCCAGCAGCCCGCCGTTAAGGGCGGGGATAACCTACGAGCAGTACTTC
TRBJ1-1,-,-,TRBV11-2,CASSSPARGENTEAFF,TGTGCCAGCAGCTCCCCGGCAAGGGGGGAGAACACTGAAGCTTTCTTT
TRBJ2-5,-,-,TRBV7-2,CASSLRGLRVQVQETQYF,TGTGCCAGCAGTTTGAGGGGCCTCAGGGTACAAGTGCAAGAGACCCAGTACTTC
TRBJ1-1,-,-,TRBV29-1,CSVERDLYTEAFF,TGCAGCGTTGAAAGGGATCTGTACACTGAAGCTTTCTTT